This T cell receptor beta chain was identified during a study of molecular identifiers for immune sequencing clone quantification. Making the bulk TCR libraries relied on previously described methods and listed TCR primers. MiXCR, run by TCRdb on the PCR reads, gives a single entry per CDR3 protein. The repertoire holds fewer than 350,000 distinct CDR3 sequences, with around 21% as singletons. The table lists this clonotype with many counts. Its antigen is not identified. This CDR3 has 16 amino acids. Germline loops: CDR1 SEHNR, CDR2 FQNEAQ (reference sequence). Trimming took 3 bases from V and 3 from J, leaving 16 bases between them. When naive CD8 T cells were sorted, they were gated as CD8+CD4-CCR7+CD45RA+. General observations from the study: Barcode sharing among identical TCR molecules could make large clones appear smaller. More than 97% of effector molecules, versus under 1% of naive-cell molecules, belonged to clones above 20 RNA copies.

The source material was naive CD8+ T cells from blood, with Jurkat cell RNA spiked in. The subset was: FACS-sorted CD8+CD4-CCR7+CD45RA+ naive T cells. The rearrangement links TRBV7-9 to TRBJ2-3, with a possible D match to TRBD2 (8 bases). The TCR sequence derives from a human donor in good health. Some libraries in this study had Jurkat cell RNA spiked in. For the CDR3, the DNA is TGTGCCAGCAGCTTGAGGGGACAGCGGGGGACAGATACGCAGTATTTT. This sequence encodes CASSLRGQRGTDTQYF.